The subject of this entry is one TCR beta chain. The source of the sample is a study of blood T cell repertoires in COVID-19. Study overall: Italy, Spain and the United States were the sources of the convalescent and acute COVID-19 samples. Nucleic acid was either cDNA or gDNA, and it came from T cells, B-cell-depleted T cells, or PBMCs.

As originally analysed: How many nucleated cells were present was estimated from reference gene primer amplification. Here immunoSEQ multiplex PCR was the method, and the copy in TCRdb shows in-frame clones only, minus some. V and J calls and clone size are as listed in that table; D and trimming were resolved from the DNA. The data contain roughly 230,000 clones, 80% to 85% of them singletons. Germline CDR1 SNHLY, CDR2 FYNNEI. This CDR3 has 14 residues. Trimming took 3 bases from V and 7 from J, leaving 10 bases between them. This receptor was taken from a man aged 50 to 60 with active or convalescent COVID-19. Sequenced sample: peripheral blood. This chain uses TRBV2 with TRBJ1-6, with a weak D call TRBD1 (6 bases). CDR3 in amino acids: CASSEGAANSPLHF. The CDR3 region has the DNA TGTGCCAGCAGTGAGGGGGCAGCGAATTCACCCCTCCACTTT.